The rows below give T cell receptor beta chains drawn from one sample of a study of blood T cell repertoires in COVID-19. TCRdb's table, derived via immunoSEQ multiplex PCR, lists solely in-frame clones and lacks some. The data contain 200,000 to 250,000 clones, roughly 85% of them singletons. Sample: PBMCs or T cells enriched from blood (not recorded which). These receptor sequences come from a man aged 35 to 55 who had recovered from COVID-19. Both conserved end residues are part of each CDR3. Fields, in order: V gene, J gene, CDR3 protein.

TRBV3-1/TRBV3-2	TRBJ2-7	CASSQGARTGTSGQYF
TRBV5-4	TRBJ2-3	CATRELISDTQYF
TRBV30	TRBJ2-1	CAWSVQISSYNEQFF
TRBV27	TRBJ2-3	CASSYRALRTDTQYF
TRBV6-5	TRBJ2-7	CASSYGLAGALRLEYF
TRBV7-8	TRBJ1-6	CASSLAGGTVSPLHF
TRBV29-1	TRBJ2-5	CSAAVQGNSETQYF
TRBV5-1	TRBJ2-2	CASSLQTGGNGGELFF
TRBV10-3	TRBJ1-5	CAISQTGRQPQHF
TRBV4-2	TRBJ2-3	CASSQEGQSTDTQYF
TRBV24-1	TRBJ1-5	CATSSDRGAGDGHGPQHF
TRBV6-5	TRBJ1-3	CASSRESVGGNTIYF
TRBV5-1	TRBJ2-1	CASSGDGRQSGNEQFF
TRBV2	TRBJ2-6	CARSQGSGANVLTF
TRBV13	TRBJ2-5	CASSPGLAVRGTQYF
TRBV3-1/TRBV3-2	TRBJ2-1	CASSQPPLAGAYNEQFF
TRBV3-1/TRBV3-2	TRBJ2-2	CASSRTRITGELFF
TRBV18	TRBJ1-1	CASSALTGLNTEAFF
TRBV29-1	TRBJ1-5	CSVGEVGNQPQHF
TRBV5-1	TRBJ2-5	CASRTGLAGSQETQYF
TRBV5-6	TRBJ2-1	CASSYPSLLEQFF
TRBV29-1	TRBJ2-1	CSVAFRLAGDGEQFF
TRBV7-9	TRBJ1-2	CASSPTGTGYGYTF
TRBV30	TRBJ2-1	CAWSPEPGLAGRNSYNEQFF
TRBV6-2/TRBV6-3	TRBJ1-1	CASSSSGGGVTEAFF
TRBV21-1	TRBJ2-7	CASSGGEQGAEQYF
TRBV19	TRBJ1-1	CASSIDADTEAFF
TRBV6-6	TRBJ2-2	CASSRTLLAGGNGELFF
TRBV18	TRBJ2-7	CASSPSMSYEQYF
TRBV4-1	TRBJ2-7	CASSQDETSGPSYEQYF
TRBV6-5	TRBJ2-1	CASSTSGTAYNEQFF
TRBV4-1	TRBJ2-7	CASSLRQTYEQYF
TRBV27	TRBJ2-1	CASSYSGLHNEQFF
TRBV30	TRBJ2-1	CAWSATSGVGAHYNEQFF
TRBV24-1	TRBJ1-4	CATPHPTKGDGVCGEKLFF